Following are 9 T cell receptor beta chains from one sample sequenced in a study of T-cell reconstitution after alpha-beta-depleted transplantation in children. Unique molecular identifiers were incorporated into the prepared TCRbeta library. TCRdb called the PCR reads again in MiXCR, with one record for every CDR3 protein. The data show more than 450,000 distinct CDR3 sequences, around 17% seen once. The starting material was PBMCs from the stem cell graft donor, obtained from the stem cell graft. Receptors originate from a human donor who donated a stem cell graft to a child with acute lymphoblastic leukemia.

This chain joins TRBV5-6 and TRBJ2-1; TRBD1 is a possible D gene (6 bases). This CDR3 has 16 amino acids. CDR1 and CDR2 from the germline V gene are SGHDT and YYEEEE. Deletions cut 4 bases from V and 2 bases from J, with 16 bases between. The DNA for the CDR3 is TGTGCCAGCAGCCCCGGGACAAACGATCCCTACAATGAGCAGTTCTTC. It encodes CASSPGTNDPYNEQFF.

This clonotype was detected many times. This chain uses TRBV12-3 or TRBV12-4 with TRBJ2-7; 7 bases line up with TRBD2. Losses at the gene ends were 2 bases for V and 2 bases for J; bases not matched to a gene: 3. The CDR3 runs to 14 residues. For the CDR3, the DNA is TGTGCCAGCAGTTTACCGGGAGGCCCCTACGAGCAGTACTTC. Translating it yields CASSLPGGPYEQYF.

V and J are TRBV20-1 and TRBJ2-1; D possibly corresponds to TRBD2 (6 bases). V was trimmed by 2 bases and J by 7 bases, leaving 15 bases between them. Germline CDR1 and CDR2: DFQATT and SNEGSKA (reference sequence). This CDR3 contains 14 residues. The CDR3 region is CSARTARGTNEQFF. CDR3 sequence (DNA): TGCAGTGCTAGAACAGCGCGGGGTACGAATGAGCAGTTCTTC.

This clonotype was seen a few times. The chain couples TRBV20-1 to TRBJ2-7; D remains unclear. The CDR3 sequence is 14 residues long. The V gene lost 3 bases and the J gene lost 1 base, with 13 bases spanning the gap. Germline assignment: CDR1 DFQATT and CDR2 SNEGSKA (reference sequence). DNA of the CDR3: TGCAGTGCTAGGGCAGGCGCCCTTTCCTACGAGCAGTACTTC. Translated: CSARAGALSYEQYF.

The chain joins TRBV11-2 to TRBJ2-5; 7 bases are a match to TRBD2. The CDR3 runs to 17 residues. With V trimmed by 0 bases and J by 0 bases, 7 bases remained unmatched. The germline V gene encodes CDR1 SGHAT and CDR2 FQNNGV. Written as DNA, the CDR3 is TGTGCCAGCAGCTTAGATTTGCGGCGGGAGTACCAAGAGACCCAGTACTTC. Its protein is CASSLDLRREYQETQYF.

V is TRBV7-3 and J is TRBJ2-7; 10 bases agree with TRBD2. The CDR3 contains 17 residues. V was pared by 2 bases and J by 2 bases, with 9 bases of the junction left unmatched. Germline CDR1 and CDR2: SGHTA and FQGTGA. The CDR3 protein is CASSLRAGLASPYEQYF. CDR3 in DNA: TGTGCCAGCAGCTTACGGGCGGGACTAGCGTCGCCCTACGAGCAGTACTTC.

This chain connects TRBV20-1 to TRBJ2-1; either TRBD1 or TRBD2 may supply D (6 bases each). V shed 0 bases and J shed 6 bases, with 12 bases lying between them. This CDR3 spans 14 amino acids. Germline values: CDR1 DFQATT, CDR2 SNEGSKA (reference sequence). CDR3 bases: TGCAGTGCTAGAGAGTGGACAGCGGGCAATGAGCAGTTCTTC. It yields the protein CSAREWTAGNEQFF.

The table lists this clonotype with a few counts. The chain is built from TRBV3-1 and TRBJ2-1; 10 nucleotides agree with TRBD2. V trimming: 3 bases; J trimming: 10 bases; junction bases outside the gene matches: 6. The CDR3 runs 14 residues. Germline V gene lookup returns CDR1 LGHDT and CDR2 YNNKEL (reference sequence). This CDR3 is CASSHLAGDPEQFF. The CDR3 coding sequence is TGTGCCAGCAGCCACCTAGCGGGAGACCCCGAGCAGTTCTTC.

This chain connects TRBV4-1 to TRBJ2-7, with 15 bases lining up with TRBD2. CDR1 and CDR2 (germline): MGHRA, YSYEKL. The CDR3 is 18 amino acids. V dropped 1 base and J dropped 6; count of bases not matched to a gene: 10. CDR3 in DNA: TGCGCCAGCAGCCAAGGGCCGCCGGGACTAGCGGGAGGAGGCGAGCAGTACTTC. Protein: CASSQGPPGLAGGGEQYF.